This T cell receptor (beta chain) was identified during a study of blood T cells in healthy people across ages. Trimming pared 5 bases from V and 0 bases from J, leaving 5 bases between. The CDR3 spans 14 residues. For the second PCR, which ran for 7 to 11 cycles, a sample-barcoded 5' primer and a J-beta primer mix were used. Every single cDNA molecule received a tag from a template-switch adaptor with 12 random nucleotides. MiXCR, run by TCRdb on the 5' RACE reads, gives a single entry per CDR3 protein. The profile shows approximately 670,000 distinct CDR3 sequences, roughly 41% of them singletons. This clonotype came up a few times.

The clonotype comes from a man at least 80 years old in good health. The chain joins TRBV12-3 or TRBV12-4 to TRBJ2-6, with D hard to call. Sequencing was done on a sample of blood. As DNA, the CDR3 is TGTGCCAGCAGTCCAAACTCTGGGGCCAACGTCCTGACTTTC. Protein sequence: CASSPNSGANVLTF.